These 10 T cell receptor beta chains were all obtained from the same sample, sequenced in a study of cytomegalovirus exposure and HLA in healthy donors (TCRdb year 2017). The method was the immunoSEQ multiplex PCR assay. This immuneACCESS table, as held by TCRdb, lists in-frame sequences with V and J called but not all clones. Of the missing ones, under half trace to an unresolved V gene in checked studies; the others have no known cause. In all, the sample holds about 120,000 clones, and over 75% of those were seen once. Just under 6.5% of the sample comes from the top ten. Sequencing used PBMCs. All receptors derive from a young woman in good health and CMV-seropositive.

The rearrangement joins TRBV5-1 to TRBJ2-1; 8 bases fit TRBD1. The CDR3 consists of 15 residues. Germline V gives CDR1 SGHRS, CDR2 YFSETQ. V lost 4 bases to trimming and J lost 6 bases; unmatched junction nucleotides: 9. CDR3 loop: CASSLGTGNFNEQFF. The DNA of the CDR3 is TGCGCCAGCAGCCTAGGGACAGGAAATTTCAATGAGCAGTTCTTC.

This chain links TRBV5-4 with TRBJ2-3; 7 nucleotides align to TRBD2. Trimming cost V 0 bases and J 4 bases; bases outside gene matches: 5. The CDR3 covers 15 residues. CDR1 and CDR2 from the germline V gene are SGHNT and YYREEE (reference sequence). CDR3 in amino acids: CASSLALAGADTQYF. The CDR3 region has the DNA TGTGCCAGCAGCTTGGCCTTGGCGGGAGCAGATACGCAGTATTTT.

The table lists this clone with a count of one. This chain uses TRBV19 with TRBJ2-7; 8 nucleotides match TRBD1. The germline gives CDR1 LNHDA, CDR2 SQIVND (reference sequence). This CDR3 has 14 residues. V was clipped by 5 bases and J by 1 base; unmatched bases: 4. Here the CDR3 reads CASSVRDRSYEQYF. The CDR3 DNA follows: TGTGCCAGTAGTGTCCGGGACAGGTCCTACGAGCAGTACTTC.

V usage is TRBV7-9 and J usage is TRBJ1-2; possible D gene TRBD1, 5 bases. This CDR3 is built from 14 residues. Germline CDR1 SEHNR, CDR2 FQNEAQ (reference sequence). V lost 5 bases to trimming and J lost 1 base, with 11 bases between them. In DNA form, the CDR3 reads TGTGCCAGCAGCCAGACGACAGTTAACTATGGCTACACCTTC. It yields the protein CASSQTTVNYGYTF.

V usage is TRBV19 and J usage is TRBJ2-1; 9 nucleotides align to TRBD2. The CDR3 is 14 amino acids. Germline V gene data show CDR1 as LNHDA and CDR2 as SQIVND (reference sequence). J gave up 10 bases and V 3 bases, and 7 bases lay outside the gene matches. The CDR3 DNA follows: TGTGCCAGTAGTATTCTCGCGGGAGGGCGGGAGCAGTTCTTC. Translating it yields CASSILAGGREQFF. Supplemented by reference TRBV19 and TRBJ2-1, the full variable domain reads DGGITQSPKYLFRKEGQNVTLSCEQNLNHDAMYWYRQDPGQGLRLIYYSQIVNDFQKGDIAEGYSVSREKKESFPLTVTSAQKNPTAFYLCASSILAGGREQFFGPGTRLTVL.

This clone has just one count. The chain joins TRBV30 to TRBJ2-7; TRBD2 aligns across 7 bases. CDR3 length equals 13 residues. With V trimmed by 0 bases and J by 6 bases, 5 bases remained unmatched. Germline V gene lookup returns CDR1 GTSNPN and CDR2 SVGIG (reference sequence). The DNA of the CDR3 is TGTGCCTGGAGTGTAAGCGGGGTCGGCGAGCAGTACTTC. Encoded protein: CAWSVSGVGEQYF. The variable domain in full, with the rest retrieved from reference TRBV30 and TRBJ2-7, is SQTIHQWPATLVQPVGSPLSLECTVEGTSNPNLYWYRQAAGRGLQLLFYSVGIGQISSEVPQNLSASRPQDRQFILSSKKLLLSDSGFYLCAWSVSGVGEQYFGPGTRLTVT.

The chain carries TRBV4-3 and TRBJ2-2; 13 nucleotides line up with TRBD2. CDR1 and CDR2 (germline): LGHNA, YSLEER. CDR3 length: 18 residues. V lost 0 bases to trimming and J lost 6 bases; unmatched junction nucleotides: 7. The CDR3 DNA reads as TGCGCCAGCAGCCAAGATCTCTTTACTAGCGGGAGGGCCGGGGAGCTGTTTTTT. This gives the protein CASSQDLFTSGRAGELFF.

The V gene is TRBV7-9, the J gene TRBJ2-7; D might be TRBD1 (6 bases). Trimming removed 0 bases at V and 6 bases at J, with 12 bases between. This CDR3 has 14 residues. The V gene's germline CDR1 is SEHNR and CDR2 FQNEAQ (reference sequence). The CDR3 coding sequence is TGTGCCAGCAGCTTAGCCGCAGGGGATCCCGAGCAGTACTTC. Encoded protein: CASSLAAGDPEQYF.

The rearrangement uses TRBV30 and TRBJ2-1; no clear D gene. The length of the CDR3 is 12 residues. With 5 bases removed from V and 0 bases from J, the gap between germline ends came to 5 bases. Germline CDR1 reads GTSNPN; CDR2 reads SVGIG (reference sequence). In DNA, the CDR3 is TGTGCCTGGTCAGTCTCCTACAATGAGCAGTTCTTC. Translation gives CAWSVSYNEQFF.

This sequence joins TRBV5-6 and TRBJ1-2, with D perhaps TRBD1 (6 bases). CDR1 is SGHDT, CDR2 YYEEEE, per germline. CDR3 size: 16 residues. The V gene lost 4 bases and the J gene lost 3 bases, with 19 bases spanning the gap. The CDR3 DNA reads as TGTGCCAGCAGCCACTACAGGGTTTCTTATGACTATGGCTACACCTTC. Protein: CASSHYRVSYDYGYTF.